Listed here are 16 T cell receptor beta chains from one sample, sequenced in a study of blood T cells in healthy people across ages (dated by TCRdb to about 2015). The method was 5' RACE. The data were produced on an Illumina HiSeq 2500. A second PCR of roughly 7 to 11 cycles was performed with a sample-barcoded 5' primer and a J-beta primer mix. TCRdb reprocessing: public reads trimmed at Q25 with fastp, clones called with MiXCR, in-frame beta chains kept. Each entry is one CDR3 protein sequence, shown with its most common DNA and genes. The sample table holds roughly 680,000 distinct CDR3 sequences, of which more than 40% were seen once. The ten largest clonotypes hold roughly 34% of the sample. The sequencing sample was made of blood. Source of these receptors: a woman aged 55-75 years in good health.

This chain uses TRBV27 with TRBJ2-1, with TRBD2 matching 7 bases. The J segment lost 3 bases and the V segment lost 6 bases, leaving 5 bases of the junction unmatched. This CDR3 is 14 amino acids long. Germline V gene data show CDR1 as MNHEY and CDR2 as SMNVEV (reference sequence). The CDR3 coding sequence is TGTGCCAGCAGACTCCGGGACTACTACAATGAGCAGTTCTTC. This gives the protein CASRLRDYYNEQFF.

Only a few counts were recorded for this clonotype. The V and J genes are TRBV3-1 and TRBJ1-1; 7 bases are a match to TRBD1. The CDR3 runs 13 residues. With V trimmed by 5 bases and J by 8 bases, 8 bases remained unmatched. Germline V CDR1 and CDR2: LGHDT, YNNKEL (reference sequence). The CDR3 DNA follows: TGTGCCAGCAGCGCGAACAGGGGTAGAGAAGCTTTCTTT. Amino acids: CASSANRGREAFF.

This sequence joins TRBV30 and TRBJ1-1; no definite D call. CDR1 is GTSNPN and CDR2 is SVGIG in the germline V gene (reference sequence). This CDR3 has 13 residues. V shed 2 bases and J shed 0 bases, with 7 bases lying between them. CDR3 region: CAWSPNMNTEAFF. The CDR3 nucleotides read TGTGCCTGGAGTCCGAACATGAACACTGAAGCTTTCTTT.

The V gene is TRBV4-2, the J gene TRBJ2-3; D not resolved. V lost 0 bases and J lost 4, with 8 bases in between. The length of the CDR3 is 14 residues. Germline lookup yields CDR1 LGHNA and CDR2 YNFKEQ. The CDR3 DNA follows: TGTGCCAGCAGCCAAGATGGCGCCGCAGATACGCAGTATTTT. This sequence encodes CASSQDGAADTQYF.

This clonotype was seen only a few times. The J gene is TRBJ1-6, the V gene TRBV15; D is uncertain. V dropped 3 bases and J dropped 8 bases, with 8 bases sitting between them. The germline V gene has CDR1 LNHNV and CDR2 YYDKDF (reference sequence). The CDR3 length is 13 residues. The CDR3 here is CATSRASYSPLHF. CDR3 coding DNA: TGTGCCACCAGCAGGGCCAGCTATTCACCCCTCCACTTT.

The chain is built from TRBV6-2 or TRBV6-3 and TRBJ2-1; 8 nucleotides agree with TRBD2. Germline CDR1 and CDR2: MNHEY and SVGEGT. Unmatched junction bases numbered 3, after V lost 7 bases and J lost 4 bases. There are 13 residues in the CDR3. The CDR3 loop reads CASTGGVYNEQFF. The CDR3 DNA follows: TGTGCCAGCACCGGGGGGGTATACAATGAGCAGTTCTTC.

The gene calls are TRBV28 and TRBJ1-4; D is possibly TRBD1 (6 bases). CDR3 length: 15 residues. The germline gives CDR1 MDHEN, CDR2 SYDVKM. Between the trimmed V and J ends, which lost 7 bases and 5 bases, there was a span of 17 bases. The CDR3 loop is CASTLGGYNNEKLFF. In DNA form, the CDR3 reads TGTGCCAGCACCCTAGGGGGGTATAACAATGAAAAACTGTTTTTT.

The chain combines TRBV20-1 with TRBJ2-1, with D hard to call. Germline CDR1 is DFQATT and CDR2 is SNEGSKA (reference sequence). The CDR3 sequence is 12 residues long. The ends were cut back, 3 bases at V and 11 bases at J, with 14 bases in the middle. CDR3 DNA: TGCAGTGCTAGGGTCTTTAGGCTTAAGCAGTTCTTC. The encoded protein is CSARVFRLKQFF.

This clonotype was observed a handful of times. This chain uses TRBV2 with TRBJ1-2; D perhaps matches TRBD1 (6 bases). CDR1 and CDR2 (germline): SNHLY, FYNNEI. V was cut by 7 bases and J by 6 bases, with 12 bases left in between. The CDR3 length is 12 residues. CDR3 sequence: CASTWSGDGYTF. The CDR3 region has the DNA TGTGCCAGCACATGGTCAGGGGATGGCTACACCTTC.

CDR3 protein: CASSQENTGLTDTQYF. In nucleotides, the CDR3 is TGCGCCAGCAGCCAAGAAAACACAGGGCTGACAGATACGCAGTATTTT. The V gene is TRBV4-3, the J gene TRBJ2-3, with D possibly being TRBD1 (6 bases). CDR3 length: 16 residues. In germline, CDR1 is LGHNA, CDR2 YSLEER. Trimming stripped 0 bases from V and 3 bases from J, with 13 bases between.

V and J are TRBV7-2 and TRBJ2-2, with 11 bases identical to TRBD2. Germline assignment: CDR1 SGHTA and CDR2 FQGNSA. The CDR3 spans 15 residues. After removal of 8 bases from V and 2 bases from J, the junction contained 4 bases not matched to a gene. This CDR3 reads CASGGLAANTGELFF. The CDR3 DNA follows: TGTGCCAGCGGGGGACTAGCGGCCAACACCGGGGAGCTGTTTTTT.

The V gene is TRBV18, the J gene TRBJ2-1; D is ambiguous. The V gene lost 0 bases and the J gene lost 10 bases, with 10 bases spanning the gap. CDR3 length: 13 amino acids. Germline CDR1 is KGHSH and CDR2 is LQKENI. The CDR3 nucleotides are TGTGCCAGCTCACCACCTAGCATGGGGGAGCAGTTCTTC. Its translation: CASSPPSMGEQFF.

The rearrangement links TRBV20-1 to TRBJ1-2; TRBD1 is a possible D gene (6 bases). Trimming pared 3 bases from V and 8 bases from J, leaving 22 bases between. The CDR3 extends over 15 amino acids. Germline V lookup: CDR1 DFQATT, CDR2 SNEGSKA (reference sequence). CDR3 residues: CSARDQTGTSRGYTF. CDR3 bases: TGCAGTGCTAGGGATCAGACAGGAACCTCTCGGGGCTACACCTTC.

This clonotype was seen a single time. V and J are TRBV18 and TRBJ1-6; 7 bases map to TRBD1. CDR1 is KGHSH and CDR2 is LQKENI in the germline V gene. The V segment lost 3 bases and the J segment 7 bases; nucleotides outside the gene matches: 3. This CDR3 comprises 14 residues. The CDR3 here is CASSPTGQNSPLHF. CDR3 in DNA: TGTGCCAGCTCACCGACGGGACAGAATTCACCCCTCCACTTT.

This chain uses TRBV20-1 with TRBJ1-2, with D perhaps matching TRBD1 (6 bases). The germline V and J ends were trimmed by 5 bases and 3 bases, with 13 bases remaining between them. Germline V gives CDR1 DFQATT, CDR2 SNEGSKA (reference sequence). The CDR3 covers 13 residues. For the CDR3, the DNA is TGCAGTGCTTCACAGGGAATGGACTATGGCTACACCTTC. It translates to CSASQGMDYGYTF.

As to this clonotype: The junction and the germline gene differ at one end; a read error may be behind it. The chain uses TRBV2 and TRBJ2-7; TRBD2 agrees at 10 bases. CDR1 is SNHLY, CDR2 FYNNEI, per germline. This CDR3 has 14 amino acids. In nucleotides, the CDR3 is TGTGCCAGCAGGGTTCTAGCGGGAGCCTACGGGCAGTACTTC. Amino acid sequence: CASRVLAGAYGQYF. Together with reference TRBV2 and TRBJ2-7, the CDR3 gives the full variable domain: EPEVTQTPSHQVTQMGQEVILRCVPISNHLYFYWYRQILGQKVEFLVSFYNNEISEKSEIFDDQFSVERPDGSNFTLKIRSTKLEDSAMYFCASRVLAGAYGQYFGPGTRLTVT.